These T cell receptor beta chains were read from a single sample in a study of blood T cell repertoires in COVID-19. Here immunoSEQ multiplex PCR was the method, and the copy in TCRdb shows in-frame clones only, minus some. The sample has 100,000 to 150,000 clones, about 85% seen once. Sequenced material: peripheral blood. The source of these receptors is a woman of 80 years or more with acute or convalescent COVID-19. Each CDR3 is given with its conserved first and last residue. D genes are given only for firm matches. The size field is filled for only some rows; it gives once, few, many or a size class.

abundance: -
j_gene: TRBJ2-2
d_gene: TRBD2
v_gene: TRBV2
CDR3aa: CARTGLAGVNTGELFF
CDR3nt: TGTGCCAGAACGGGACTAGCGGGGGTGAACACCGGGGAGCTGTTTTTT

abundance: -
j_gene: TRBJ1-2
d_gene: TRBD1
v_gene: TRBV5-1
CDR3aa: CASSLGQGRLDGYTF
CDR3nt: TGCGCCAGCAGCTTGGGACAGGGGCGCTTGGATGGCTACACCTTC

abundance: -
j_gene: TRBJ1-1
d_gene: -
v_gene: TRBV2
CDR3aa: CASCFGFNTEAFF
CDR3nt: TGTGCCAGCTGTTTCGGTTTTAATACTGAAGCTTTCTTT

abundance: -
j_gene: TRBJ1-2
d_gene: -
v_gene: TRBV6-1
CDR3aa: CASSEARKGVGYTF
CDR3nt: TGTGCCAGCAGTGAAGCGCGTAAAGGGGTCGGCTACACCTTC

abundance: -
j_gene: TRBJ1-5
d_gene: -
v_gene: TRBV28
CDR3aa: CASTGGGNQPQHF
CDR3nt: TGTGCCAGCACTGGGGGAGGGAATCAGCCCCAGCATTTT

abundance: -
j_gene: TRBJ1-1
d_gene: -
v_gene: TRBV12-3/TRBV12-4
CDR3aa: CASSLGANTEAFF
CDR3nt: TGTGCCAGCAGTTTAGGAGCGAACACTGAAGCTTTCTTT

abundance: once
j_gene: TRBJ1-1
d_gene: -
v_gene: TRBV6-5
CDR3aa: CASSKGVVGVTEAFF
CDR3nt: TGTGCCAGCAGTAAGGGGGTGGTAGGGGTCACTGAAGCTTTCTTT

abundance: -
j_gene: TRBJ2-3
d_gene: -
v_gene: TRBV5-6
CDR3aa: CASSESTDTQYF
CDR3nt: TGTGCCAGCAGCGAGTCTACAGATACGCAGTATTTT

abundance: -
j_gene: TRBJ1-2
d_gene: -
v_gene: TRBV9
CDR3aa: CASSVTPREGYTF
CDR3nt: TGTGCCAGCAGCGTCACACCCAGGGAAGGCTACACCTTC

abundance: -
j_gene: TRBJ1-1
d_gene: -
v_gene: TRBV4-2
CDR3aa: CASSQDRGSQNTEAFF
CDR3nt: TGTGCCAGCAGCCAAGACAGGGGATCTCAGAACACTGAAGCTTTCTTT

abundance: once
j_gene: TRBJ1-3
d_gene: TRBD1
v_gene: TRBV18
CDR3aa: CASSSRQDRSGNTIYF
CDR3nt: TGTGCCAGCTCATCACGTCAGGACAGGTCTGGAAACACCATATATTTT

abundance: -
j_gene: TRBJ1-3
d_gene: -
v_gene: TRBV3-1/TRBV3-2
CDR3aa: CASSQGGAGNTIYF
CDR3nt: TGTGCCAGCAGCCAGGGAGGGGCTGGAAACACCATATATTTT

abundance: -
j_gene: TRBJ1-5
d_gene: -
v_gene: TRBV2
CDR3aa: CASRYRIGNQPQHF
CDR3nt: TGTGCCAGCAGATACAGGATCGGAAATCAGCCCCAGCATTTT

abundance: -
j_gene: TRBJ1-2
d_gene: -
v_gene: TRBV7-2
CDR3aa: CASSPHRQAAGYGYTF
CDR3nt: TGTGCCAGCAGCCCTCATCGACAGGCCGCTGGCTATGGCTACACCTTC

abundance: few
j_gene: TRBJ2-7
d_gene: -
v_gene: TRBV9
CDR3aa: CASSPRQESYEQYF
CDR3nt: TGTGCCAGCAGCCCGCGACAGGAATCCTACGAGCAGTACTTC

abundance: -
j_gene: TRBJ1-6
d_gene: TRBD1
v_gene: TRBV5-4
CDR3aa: CASRVTGDSPLHF
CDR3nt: TGTGCCAGCCGGGTCACAGGGGATTCACCCCTCCACTTT

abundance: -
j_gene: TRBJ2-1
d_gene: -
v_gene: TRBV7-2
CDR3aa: CASSLLAVRGEQFF
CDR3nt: TGTGCCAGCAGCTTATTGGCGGTCCGGGGTGAGCAGTTCTTC

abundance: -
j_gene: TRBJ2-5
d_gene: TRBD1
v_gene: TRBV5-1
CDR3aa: CASSHGQATQETQYF
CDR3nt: TGCGCCAGCAGCCACGGACAGGCCACTCAAGAGACCCAGTACTTC

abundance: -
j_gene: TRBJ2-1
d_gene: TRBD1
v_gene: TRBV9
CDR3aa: CASSVLDRGYNEQFF
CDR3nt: TGTGCCAGCAGCGTACTGGACAGGGGTTACAATGAGCAGTTCTTC

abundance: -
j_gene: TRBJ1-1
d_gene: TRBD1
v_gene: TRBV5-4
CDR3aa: CASSWDRDNTEAFF
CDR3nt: TGTGCCAGCAGCTGGGACAGGGACAACACTGAAGCTTTCTTT